The subject of this entry is one TCR beta chain. This specimen belongs to a study of T cell changes during pregnancy in multiple sclerosis. V dropped 3 bases and J dropped 4 bases, with 9 bases sitting between them. Germline CDR1 and CDR2: SGHDT and YYEEEE. The CDR3 runs 13 residues. Measured with immunoSEQ multiplex PCR; TCRdb has only the in-frame clones, and not every one. The sample lists 75,000 to 100,000 clones, about nine tenths occurring once. This chain connects TRBV5-6 to TRBJ2-3, with TRBD2 as a possible D gene (6 bases). The source was peripheral blood, collected in the second trimester of pregnancy. The origin of this receptor is a female donor in good health, enrolled as a control in a pregnancy study. This CDR3 is CASSSPGADTQYF. The CDR3 DNA reads TGTGCCAGCAGCTCGCCGGGAGCAGATACGCAGTATTTT.